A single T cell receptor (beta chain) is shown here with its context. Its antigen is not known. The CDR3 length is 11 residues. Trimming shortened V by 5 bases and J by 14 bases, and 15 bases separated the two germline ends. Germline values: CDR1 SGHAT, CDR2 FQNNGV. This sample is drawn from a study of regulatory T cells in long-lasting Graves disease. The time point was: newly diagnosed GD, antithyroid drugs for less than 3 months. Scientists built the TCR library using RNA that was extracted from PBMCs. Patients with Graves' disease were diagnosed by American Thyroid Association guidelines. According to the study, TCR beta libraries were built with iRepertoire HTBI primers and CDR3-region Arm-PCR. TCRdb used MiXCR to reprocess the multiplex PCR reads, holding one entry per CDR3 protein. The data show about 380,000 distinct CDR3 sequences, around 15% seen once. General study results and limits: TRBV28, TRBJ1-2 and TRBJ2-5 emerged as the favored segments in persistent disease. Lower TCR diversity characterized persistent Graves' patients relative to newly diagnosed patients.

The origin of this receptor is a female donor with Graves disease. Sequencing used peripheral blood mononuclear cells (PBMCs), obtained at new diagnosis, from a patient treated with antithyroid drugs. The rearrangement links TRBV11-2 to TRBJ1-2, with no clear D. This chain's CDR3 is CASSEQGPPTF. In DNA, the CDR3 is TGTGCCAGCAGCGAACAAGGTCCTCCTACCTTC.